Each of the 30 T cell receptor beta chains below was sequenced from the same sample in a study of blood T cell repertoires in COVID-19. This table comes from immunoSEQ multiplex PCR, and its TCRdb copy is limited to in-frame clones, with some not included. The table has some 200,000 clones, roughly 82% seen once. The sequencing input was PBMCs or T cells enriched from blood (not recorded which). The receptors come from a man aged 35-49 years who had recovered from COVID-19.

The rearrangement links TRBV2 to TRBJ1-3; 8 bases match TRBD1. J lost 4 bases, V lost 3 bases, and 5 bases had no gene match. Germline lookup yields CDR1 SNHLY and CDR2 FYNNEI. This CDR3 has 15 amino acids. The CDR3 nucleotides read TGTGCCAGCAGTGACTGGCAGGGGGCGGGAAACACCATATATTTT. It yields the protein CASSDWQGAGNTIYF.

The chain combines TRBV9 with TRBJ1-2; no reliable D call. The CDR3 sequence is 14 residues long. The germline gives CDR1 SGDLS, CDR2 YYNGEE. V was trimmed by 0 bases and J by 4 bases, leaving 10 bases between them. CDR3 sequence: CASSVAEGFYGYTF. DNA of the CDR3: TGTGCCAGCAGCGTAGCAGAGGGTTTCTATGGCTACACCTTC.

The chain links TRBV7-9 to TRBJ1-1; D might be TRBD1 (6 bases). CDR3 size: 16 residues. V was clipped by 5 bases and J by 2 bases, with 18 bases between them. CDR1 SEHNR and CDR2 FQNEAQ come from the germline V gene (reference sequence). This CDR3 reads CASSPYWGGANTEAFF. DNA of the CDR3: TGTGCCAGCAGCCCCTATTGGGGGGGCGCAAACACTGAAGCTTTCTTT.

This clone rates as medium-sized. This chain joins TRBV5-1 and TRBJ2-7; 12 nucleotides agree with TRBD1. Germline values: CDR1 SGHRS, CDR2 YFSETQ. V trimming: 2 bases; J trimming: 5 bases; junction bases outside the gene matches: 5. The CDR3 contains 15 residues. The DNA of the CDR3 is TGCGCCAGCAGCTTTGGGACAGGGGGCATCAACGAGCAGTACTTC. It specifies CASSFGTGGINEQYF. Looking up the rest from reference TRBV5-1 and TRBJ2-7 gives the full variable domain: KAGVTQTPRYLIKTRGQQVTLSCSPISGHRSVSWYQQTPGQGLQFLFEYFSETQRNKGNFPGRFSGRQFSNSRSEMNVSTLELGDSALYLCASSFGTGGINEQYFGPGTRLTVT.

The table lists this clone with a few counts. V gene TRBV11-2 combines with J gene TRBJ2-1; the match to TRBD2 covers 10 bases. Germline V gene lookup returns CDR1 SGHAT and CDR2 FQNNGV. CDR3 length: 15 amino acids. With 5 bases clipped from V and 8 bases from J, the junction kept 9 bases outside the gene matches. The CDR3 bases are TGTGCCAGCAGCGTTGGGACTAGCGCTACCTATGAGCAGTTCTTC. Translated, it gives CASSVGTSATYEQFF.

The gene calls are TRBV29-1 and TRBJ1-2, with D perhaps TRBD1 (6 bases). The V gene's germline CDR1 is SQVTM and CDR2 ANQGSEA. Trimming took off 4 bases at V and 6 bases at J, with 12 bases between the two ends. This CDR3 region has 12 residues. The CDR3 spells CSVARGMDGYTF. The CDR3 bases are TGCAGCGTTGCCAGGGGAATGGATGGCTACACCTTC.

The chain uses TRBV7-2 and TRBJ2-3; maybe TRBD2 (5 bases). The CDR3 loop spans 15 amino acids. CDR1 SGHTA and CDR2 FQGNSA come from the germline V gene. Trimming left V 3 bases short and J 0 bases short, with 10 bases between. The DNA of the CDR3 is TGTGCCAGCAGCTTGGTAGCGAGTAGCACAGATACGCAGTATTTT. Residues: CASSLVASSTDTQYF.

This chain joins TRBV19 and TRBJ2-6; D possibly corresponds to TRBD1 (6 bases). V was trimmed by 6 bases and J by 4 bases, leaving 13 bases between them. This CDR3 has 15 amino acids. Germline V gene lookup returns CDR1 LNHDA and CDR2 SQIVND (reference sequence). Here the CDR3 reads CASREQGRGANVLTF. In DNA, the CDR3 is TGTGCCAGTAGGGAACAGGGTCGAGGGGCCAACGTCCTGACTTTC. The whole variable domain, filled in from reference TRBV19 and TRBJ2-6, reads DGGITQSPKYLFRKEGQNVTLSCEQNLNHDAMYWYRQDPGQGLRLIYYSQIVNDFQKGDIAEGYSVSREKKESFPLTVTSAQKNPTAFYLCASREQGRGANVLTFGAGSRLTVL.

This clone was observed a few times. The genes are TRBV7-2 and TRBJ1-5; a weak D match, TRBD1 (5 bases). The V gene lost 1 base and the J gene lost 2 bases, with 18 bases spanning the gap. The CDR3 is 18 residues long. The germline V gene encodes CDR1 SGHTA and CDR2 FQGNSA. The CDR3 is CASSLVGPRAPGNQPQHF. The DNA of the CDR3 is TGTGCCAGCAGCTTAGTCGGCCCCAGGGCGCCCGGCAATCAGCCCCAGCATTTT. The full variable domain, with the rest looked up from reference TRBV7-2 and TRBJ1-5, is GAGVSQSPSNKVTEKGKDVELRCDPISGHTALYWYRQSLGQGLEFLIYFQGNSAPDKSGLPSDRFSAERTGGSVSTLTIQRTQQEDSAVYLCASSLVGPRAPGNQPQHFGDGTRLSIL.

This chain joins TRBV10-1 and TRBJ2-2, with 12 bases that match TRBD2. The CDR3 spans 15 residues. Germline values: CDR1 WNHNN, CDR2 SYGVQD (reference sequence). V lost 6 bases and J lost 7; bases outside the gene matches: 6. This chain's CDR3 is CASSPLAGGHGELFF. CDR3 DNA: TGCGCCAGCAGCCCACTAGCGGGAGGTCACGGGGAGCTGTTTTTT.

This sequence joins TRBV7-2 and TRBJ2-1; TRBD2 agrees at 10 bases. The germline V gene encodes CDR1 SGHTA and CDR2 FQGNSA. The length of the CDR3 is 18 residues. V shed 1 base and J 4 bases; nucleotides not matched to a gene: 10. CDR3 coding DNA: TGTGCCAGCAGCTTAGTTGCGTCTAGCGGGAGTCTTTACAATGAGCAGTTCTTC. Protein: CASSLVASSGSLYNEQFF.

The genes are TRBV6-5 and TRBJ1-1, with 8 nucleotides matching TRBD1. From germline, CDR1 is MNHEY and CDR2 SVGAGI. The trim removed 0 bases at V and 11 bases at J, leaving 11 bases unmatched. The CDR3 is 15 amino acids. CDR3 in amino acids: CASSYSGQGIPYAFF. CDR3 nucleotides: TGTGCCAGCAGTTACTCAGGACAGGGCATCCCATACGCTTTCTTT.

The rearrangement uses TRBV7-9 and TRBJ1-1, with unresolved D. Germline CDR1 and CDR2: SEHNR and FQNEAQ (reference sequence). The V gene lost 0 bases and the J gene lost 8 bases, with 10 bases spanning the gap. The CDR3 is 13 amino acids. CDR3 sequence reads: CASSLAAVAEAFF. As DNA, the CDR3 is TGTGCCAGCAGCTTAGCCGCCGTAGCCGAAGCTTTCTTT. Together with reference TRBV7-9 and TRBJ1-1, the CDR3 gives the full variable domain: DTGVSQNPRHKITKRGQNVTFRCDPISEHNRLYWYRQTLGQGPEFLTYFQNEAQLEKSRLLSDRFSAERPKGSFSTLEIQRTEQGDSAMYLCASSLAAVAEAFFGQGTRLTVV.

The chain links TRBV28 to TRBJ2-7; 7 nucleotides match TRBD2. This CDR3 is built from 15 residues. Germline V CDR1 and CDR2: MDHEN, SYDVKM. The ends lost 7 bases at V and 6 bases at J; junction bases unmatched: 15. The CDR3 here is CASNSETGRGTEQYF. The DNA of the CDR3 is TGTGCCAGCAACTCCGAAACGGGGCGGGGGACCGAGCAGTACTTC.

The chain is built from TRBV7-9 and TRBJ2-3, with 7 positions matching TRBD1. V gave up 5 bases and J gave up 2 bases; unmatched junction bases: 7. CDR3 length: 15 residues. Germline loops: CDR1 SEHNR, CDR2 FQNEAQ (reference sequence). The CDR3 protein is CASSRGQSFTDTQYF. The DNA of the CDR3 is TGTGCCAGCAGCCGGGGACAGAGTTTCACAGATACGCAGTATTTT.

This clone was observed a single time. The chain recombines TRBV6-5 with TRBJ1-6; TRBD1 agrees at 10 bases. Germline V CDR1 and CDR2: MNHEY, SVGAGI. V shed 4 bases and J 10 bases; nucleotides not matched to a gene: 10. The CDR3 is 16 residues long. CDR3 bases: TGTGCCAGCAGTTCTCCTCGGGACAGGGGAGGCTCACCCCTCCACTTT. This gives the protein CASSSPRDRGGSPLHF.

The chain's CDR3 is CASSPRTGGWDNEQFF. CDR3 in DNA: TGTGCCAGCTCACCAAGGACAGGGGGATGGGACAATGAGCAGTTCTTC. This chain links TRBV18 with TRBJ2-1, with 10 bases lining up with TRBD1. CDR1 is KGHSH and CDR2 is LQKENI in the germline V gene. Trimming cost V 2 bases and J 5 bases; bases outside gene matches: 6. The CDR3 covers 16 residues.

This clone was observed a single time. CDR3 in DNA: TGTGCCAGCAGTTACGCCTCACTAGAAACCGGGGAGCTGTTTTTT. It is translated as CASSYASLETGELFF. The gene calls are TRBV6-5 and TRBJ2-2; weak D call: TRBD2 (5 bases). CDR1 and CDR2 from the germline V gene are MNHEY and SVGAGI. The germline V and J ends were trimmed by 2 bases and 5 bases, with 12 bases remaining between them. The CDR3 loop spans 15 amino acids.

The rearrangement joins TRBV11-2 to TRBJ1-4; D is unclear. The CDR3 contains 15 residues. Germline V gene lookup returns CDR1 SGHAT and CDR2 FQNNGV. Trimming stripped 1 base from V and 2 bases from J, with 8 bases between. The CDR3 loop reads CASSLGSGTNEKLFF. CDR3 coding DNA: TGTGCCAGCAGCTTAGGGTCGGGTACTAATGAAAAACTGTTTTTT.

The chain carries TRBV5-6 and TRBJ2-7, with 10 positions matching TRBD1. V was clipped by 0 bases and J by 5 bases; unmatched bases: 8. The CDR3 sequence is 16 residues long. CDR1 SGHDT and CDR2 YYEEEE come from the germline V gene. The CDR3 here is CASSLGAGTGEDEQYV. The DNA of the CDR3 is TGTGCCAGCAGCTTGGGGGCCGGGACAGGGGAGGACGAGCAGTACGTC.

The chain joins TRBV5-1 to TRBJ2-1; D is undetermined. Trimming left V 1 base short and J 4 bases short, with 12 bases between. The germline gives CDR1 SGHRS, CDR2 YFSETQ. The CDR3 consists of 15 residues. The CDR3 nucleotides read TGCGCCAGCAGCTTGTCGGCGGATATTTACAATGAGCAGTTCTTC. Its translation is CASSLSADIYNEQFF.

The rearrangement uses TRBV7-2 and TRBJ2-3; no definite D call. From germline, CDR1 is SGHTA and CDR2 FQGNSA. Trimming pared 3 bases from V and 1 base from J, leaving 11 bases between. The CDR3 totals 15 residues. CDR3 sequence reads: CASSFRVSGTDTQYF. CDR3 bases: TGTGCCAGCAGCTTCCGGGTAAGCGGCACAGATACGCAGTATTTT.

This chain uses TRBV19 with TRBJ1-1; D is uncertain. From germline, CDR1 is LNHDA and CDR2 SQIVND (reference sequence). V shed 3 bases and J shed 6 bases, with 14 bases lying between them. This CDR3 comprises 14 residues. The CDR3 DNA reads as TGTGCCAGTAGTATCCTCTCCGACCGGGCTGAAGCTTTCTTT. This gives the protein CASSILSDRAEAFF. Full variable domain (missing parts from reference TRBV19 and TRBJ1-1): DGGITQSPKYLFRKEGQNVTLSCEQNLNHDAMYWYRQDPGQGLRLIYYSQIVNDFQKGDIAEGYSVSREKKESFPLTVTSAQKNPTAFYLCASSILSDRAEAFFGQGTRLTVV.

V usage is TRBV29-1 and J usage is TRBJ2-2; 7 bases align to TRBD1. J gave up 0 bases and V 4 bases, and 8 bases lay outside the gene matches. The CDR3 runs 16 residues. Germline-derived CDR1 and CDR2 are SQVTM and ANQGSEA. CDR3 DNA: TGCAGCGTTGTGGGGGAGACAGGGTCGAACACCGGGGAGCTGTTTTTT. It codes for CSVVGETGSNTGELFF.

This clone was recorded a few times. The CDR3 DNA is TGTGCCAGCAGCTTAGACCCGCGGGAGGGTTCCTACAATGAGCAGTTCTTC. This translates into CASSLDPREGSYNEQFF. This sequence joins TRBV7-3 and TRBJ2-1, with TRBD2 identical over 9 bases. Trimming cost V 2 bases and J 1 base; bases outside gene matches: 6. CDR3 length equals 17 residues. Germline values: CDR1 SGHTA, CDR2 FQGTGA.

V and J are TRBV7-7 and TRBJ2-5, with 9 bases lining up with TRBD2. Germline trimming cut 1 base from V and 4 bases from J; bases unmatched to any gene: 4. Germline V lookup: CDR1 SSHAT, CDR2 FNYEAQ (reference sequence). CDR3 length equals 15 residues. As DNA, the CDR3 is TGTGCCAGCAGCTTAGTAGGAGCGGGAGGAGAGACCCAGTACTTC. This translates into CASSLVGAGGETQYF.

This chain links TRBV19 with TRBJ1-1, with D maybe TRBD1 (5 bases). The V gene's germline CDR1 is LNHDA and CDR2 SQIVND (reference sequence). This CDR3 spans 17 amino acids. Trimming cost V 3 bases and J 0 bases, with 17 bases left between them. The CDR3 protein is CASSIGYQDIMNTEAFF. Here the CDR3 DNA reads TGTGCCAGTAGTATTGGTTACCAGGACATAATGAACACTGAAGCTTTCTTT.

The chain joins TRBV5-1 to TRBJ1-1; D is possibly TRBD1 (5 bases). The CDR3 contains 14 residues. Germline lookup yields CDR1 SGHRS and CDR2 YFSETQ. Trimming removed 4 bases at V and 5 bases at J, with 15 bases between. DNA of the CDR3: TGCGCCAGCAGCCCCGTGCGAGGACAAACTGAAGCTTTCTTT. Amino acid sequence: CASSPVRGQTEAFF.

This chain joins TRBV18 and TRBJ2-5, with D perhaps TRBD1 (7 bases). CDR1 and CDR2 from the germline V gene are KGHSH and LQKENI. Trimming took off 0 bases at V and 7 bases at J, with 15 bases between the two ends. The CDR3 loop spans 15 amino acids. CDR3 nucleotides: TGTGCCAGCTCACCACCGGGACAGTCGCGGGGGACCCAGTACTTC. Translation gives CASSPPGQSRGTQYF. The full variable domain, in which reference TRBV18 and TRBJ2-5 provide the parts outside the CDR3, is NAGVMQNPRHLVRRRGQEARLRCSPMKGHSHVYWYRQLPEEGLKFMVYLQKENIIDESGMPKERFSAEFPKEGPSILRIQQVVRGDSAAYFCASSPPGQSRGTQYFGPGTRLLVL.

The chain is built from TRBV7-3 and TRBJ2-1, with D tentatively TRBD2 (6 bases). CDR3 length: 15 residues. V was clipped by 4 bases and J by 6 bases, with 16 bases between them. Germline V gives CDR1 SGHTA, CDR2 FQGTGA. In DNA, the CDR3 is TGTGCCAGCAGCTATCTCCGGCGGGGACCCAATGAGCAGTTCTTC. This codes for CASSYLRRGPNEQFF.